These 12 T cell receptor beta chains share one sample of origin, sequenced in a study of T cell clonality in common variable immunodeficiency. Method: immunoSEQ multiplex PCR; TCRdb's copy keeps in-frame clones and lacks some. This sample carries 25,000 or so clones, none of them present only once. Study-wide findings and caveats: Common variable immunodeficiency TCR beta sequences reportedly had fewer deletions and N-nucleotide insertions.

No antigen has been assigned to these receptors. Material: peripheral blood mononuclear cells. The origin of the receptors is a human donor with common variable immunodeficiency.

This clone has at least ten counts. The sequenced fragment ends 3 residues before the CDR3 boundary, so the rest is inferred from the germline J gene. The V and J genes are TRBV10-1 and TRBJ2-3, with TRBD2 matching 10 bases. J was trimmed by 4 bases and V by 3 bases; bases with no gene match: 4. The germline gives CDR1 WNHNN, CDR2 SYGVQD (reference sequence). The CDR3 loop spans 15 amino acids. Here the CDR3 reads CASSDGLAGADTQYF. CDR3 DNA (partial): TGCGCCAGCAGTGATGGGCTAGCGGGAGCAGATACG.

This clone came up a few times. The read terminates 3 residues before the CDR3 end, so the remaining end is supplied by the germline J gene. The chain uses TRBV5-1 and TRBJ2-7; 7 bases are shared with TRBD2. Germline lookup yields CDR1 SGHRS and CDR2 YFSETQ. CDR3 size: 17 residues. V lost 0 bases, J lost 1 base, and 10 bases stayed unmatched. CDR3 sequence: CASSLVVGGGGSYEQYF. CDR3 bases read: TGCGCCAGCAGCTTGGTGGTGGGCGGGGGAGGATCCTACGAG.

By sample fraction, this clone is medium-sized. The missing CDR3 end, 3 residues past where the read stops, is filled in from the germline J gene. The chain links TRBV20-1 to TRBJ2-7; TRBD2 matches 9 bases. J was trimmed by 0 bases and V by 5 bases; bases with no gene match: 5. This CDR3 is built from 14 residues. Germline-derived CDR1 and CDR2 are DFQATT and SNEGSKA (reference sequence). The DNA read from the CDR3 is TGCAGTGCTCCTAATAGCGGGGGCTCCTACGAG. Protein product: CSAPNSGGSYE. The entire CDR3 protein is CSAPNSGGSYEQYF.

The CDR3 is CASSSRQGPNSPLHF. The sequenced part of the CDR3 DNA is TGTGCCAGCAGCTCCCGACAGGGGCCTAATTCACCC. The chain couples TRBV7-9 to TRBJ1-6, with 8 bases identical to TRBD1. Read sequence stops 3 residues before the CDR3 end, and the germline J gene provides the missing end. J gave up 6 bases and V 4 bases, and 5 bases lay outside the gene matches. Germline V gene data show CDR1 as SEHNR and CDR2 as FQNEAQ (reference sequence). The CDR3 runs 15 residues.

This clone was counted at least ten times. CDR3 DNA (partial): TGTGCCAGCTACCGCGGGACAGTGACAGATACG. Residues: CASYRGTVTDT. The full CDR3 protein is CASYRGTVTDTQYF. This chain links TRBV6-2 or TRBV6-3 with TRBJ2-3; D is possibly TRBD1 (7 bases). The CDR3 end is not reached by the read, which stops 3 residues before it; the germline J gene fills it in. CDR1 MNHEY and CDR2 SVGEGT come from the germline V gene. This CDR3 has 14 amino acids. The V end lost 8 bases, the J end lost 3 bases, and 15 bases lay between the germline ends.

This clone has only a few counts. Read coverage stops 3 residues before the CDR3 terminus; the germline J gene supplies the remainder. The chain couples TRBV5-1 to TRBJ1-2; perhaps TRBD1 as D (5 bases). The CDR3 sequence is 13 residues long. The germline CDR1 and CDR2 sequences are SGHRS and YFSETQ. V lost 0 bases, J lost 2 bases, and 5 bases lay in between. The CDR3 sequence: CASSLGQNYGYTF. The sequenced CDR3 bases are TGCGCCAGCAGCTTGGGACAGAACTATGGC.

This clone was counted only a few times. Sequencing ends 3 residues short of the CDR3 end; the germline J gene provides the rest. This chain connects TRBV10-1 to TRBJ2-7; TRBD2 might be the D (6 bases). The germline V gene encodes CDR1 WNHNN and CDR2 SYGVQD (reference sequence). CDR3 size: 14 residues. Trimming took 7 bases from V and 3 from J, leaving 16 bases between them. CDR3 DNA (partial): TGCGCCAGCATCCCCGGGACTCGGGGCTACGAG. Amino acids: CASIPGTRGYE. The entire CDR3 protein is CASIPGTRGYEQYF.

In its sample, this clone was seen many times. The observed sequence ends 3 residues before the CDR3 terminus, with the missing tail filled in from the germline J gene. The chain joins TRBV10-3 to TRBJ2-3, with D possibly matching TRBD1 (5 bases). The length of the CDR3 is 10 residues. Germline V gives CDR1 ENHRY, CDR2 SYGVKD. V lost 8 bases, J lost 6 bases, and 6 bases lay in between. The CDR3 loop reads CAIGADTQYF. The sequenced CDR3 bases are TGTGCCATCGGGGCGGATACG.

This clone was observed many times. Read coverage stops 3 residues before the CDR3 terminus; the germline J gene supplies the remainder. The chain links TRBV7-6 to TRBJ2-1; 7 positions match TRBD2. CDR3 length: 15 amino acids. Germline lookup yields CDR1 SGHVS and CDR2 FNYEAQ. V lost 5 bases and J lost 7; bases outside the gene matches: 11. This CDR3 is CASSPGAGWTNEQFF. The covered CDR3 bases are TGTGCCAGCAGCCCTGGAGCGGGGTGGACGAATGAG.

Comments on this clone: Sequencing ends 3 residues short of the CDR3 end; the germline J gene provides the rest. This chain connects TRBV2 to TRBJ2-6, with D maybe TRBD1 (6 bases). CDR3 length equals 19 residues. Germline lookup yields CDR1 SNHLY and CDR2 FYNNEI. Trimming took off 5 bases at V and 0 bases at J, with 20 bases between the two ends. CDR3 bases read: TGTGCCAGCAGTTCGACAGGACTGACCCCCCTCTCTGGGGCCAACGTC. This encodes CASSSTGLTPLSGANV. The whole CDR3 protein is CASSSTGLTPLSGANVLTF.

Remarks on this clone: The read gets to within 3 residues of the CDR3 end, and the germline J gene fills in the rest. The rearrangement joins TRBV30 to TRBJ1-6; D is unclear. Germline V lookup: CDR1 GTSNPN, CDR2 SVGIG (reference sequence). CDR3 length: 15 residues. Trimming cost V 0 bases and J 0 bases, with 6 bases left between them. The part of the CDR3 DNA that was read is TGTGCCTGGAGTGTAGAAGGCTCCTATAATTCACCC. Its translation is CAWSVEGSYNSP. The full CDR3 protein reads CAWSVEGSYNSPLHF.

This clone was detected many times. The read falls 3 residues short of the CDR3 end, and the missing part is taken from the germline J gene. This chain joins TRBV5-1 and TRBJ2-7; 8 nucleotides match TRBD1. This CDR3 has 15 amino acids. Germline assignment: CDR1 SGHRS and CDR2 YFSETQ. V dropped 3 bases and J dropped 3; count of bases not matched to a gene: 8. CDR3 amino acids: CASSSNRGRLYEQYF. The CDR3 DNA, read in part, is TGCGCCAGCAGCTCTAACAGGGGGAGGCTCTACGAG. Full variable domain (rest looked up from reference TRBV5-1 and TRBJ2-7): KAGVTQTPRYLIKTRGQQVTLSCSPISGHRSVSWYQQTPGQGLQFLFEYFSETQRNKGNFPGRFSGRQFSNSRSEMNVSTLELGDSALYLCASSSNRGRLYEQYFGPGTRLTVT.